The T cell receptor (beta chain) under discussion was sequenced for a study of blood T cell repertoires in COVID-19. Study-level information: Whether acute or convalescent, the COVID-19 samples came from the United States, Italy and Spain. T cells, B-cell-depleted T cells, or PBMCs supplied cDNA or gDNA.

In the study's own analysis: From reference gene primer amplification, estimates of nucleated cell counts were derived. Data came from immunoSEQ multiplex PCR; TCRdb stores just in-frame clones and leaves some out. The V and J calls and the clone size are those of that table, but D and trimming were determined from the DNA. The table lists roughly 110,000 clones, over 80% of them singletons, with approximately 1.3% in the top ten. The ends were cut back, 6 bases at V and 4 bases at J, with 16 bases in the middle. CDR3 size: 15 residues. CDR1 is MDHEN, CDR2 SYDVKM, per germline. The sample consisted of peripheral blood. The clonotype was recovered from a woman aged 30 to 39 with acute or convalescent COVID-19. The chain is built from TRBV28 and TRBJ1-5, with D maybe TRBD1 (6 bases). The CDR3 loop is CASRRTGLLNQPQHF. The CDR3 DNA sequence: TGTGCCAGCAGGCGTACAGGGCTCTTAAATCAGCCCCAGCATTTT.